This record covers a single TCR beta chain. Its cognate antigen is unknown. This entry belongs to a study of post-analysis software for immune sequencing data. Study overall: Both relapsing-remitting and secondary progressive multiple sclerosis featured among the disease courses, as did progressive-relapsing multiple sclerosis. Study-wide points: Controls showed lower frequencies than patients for roughly five TRBV segments, and TRBV5-6, TRBV5-1 and TRBV20-1 were among these.

Carried by the TCR beta cDNA libraries were unique molecular identifiers. TCRdb reanalysed the PCR reads using MiXCR and keeps one entry per CDR3 protein. The sample comprises fewer than 700,000 distinct CDR3 sequences, around 40% of which are singletons, and around 1.7% rests with the top ten. Trimming left V 4 bases short and J 3 bases short, with 11 bases between. The germline V gene encodes CDR1 LGHDT and CDR2 YNNKEL (reference sequence). The CDR3 has 14 residues. What was sequenced was blood. This chain links TRBV3-1 with TRBJ2-3; D possibly corresponds to TRBD2 (6 bases). The source of this sequence is a girl aged 5-17 years with multiple sclerosis. As DNA, the CDR3 is TGTGCCAGCAGCCGCGTAGCGGAGACAGATACGCAGTATTTT. Translating it yields CASSRVAETDTQYF.